Sequencing of this T cell receptor beta chain was carried out in a study of shared clonotypes between healthy human individuals. TCRdb keeps only in-frame clones here, not all; method: immunoSEQ multiplex PCR. The table has 1,100,000 or so clones, approximately 80% seen once. Nashville, Tennessee was home to all donors, who were Caucasian adults. CDR1 and CDR2 (germline): MGHRA, YSYEKL. The CDR3 contains 17 residues. V shed 1 base and J shed 6 bases, with 22 bases lying between them. The origin of this receptor is a man aged 18 to 29 in good health. Some clones in this sample may be carry-over from other donors' samples. Sequencing used memory CD4+ T cells from PBMCs. Subset in this sample: CD45RA-negative fraction. This chain connects TRBV4-1 to TRBJ2-7, with TRBD2 as a possible D gene (6 bases). The CDR3 is CASSQGLTGGGWFEQYF. The CDR3 region has the DNA TGCGCCAGCAGCCAAGGTCTGACCGGGGGTGGCTGGTTCGAGCAGTACTTC.